A selection of T cell receptor beta chains follows, all from one sample in a study of cytomegalovirus exposure and HLA in healthy donors. The protocol was immunoSEQ multiplex PCR, while the TCRdb copy is restricted to in-frame clones and leaves out a portion. This table has 84,000 or so clones, less than 80% appearing once. The specimen was PBMCs. Every receptor here comes from a human donor in good health. CDR3s include the opening cysteine and the closing phenylalanine or tryptophan. D genes are given only for firm matches. Some rows mark clone size as missing; the rest say once, few, many or name a class of expanded clone.

j_call cdr3_length clone_size v_call d_call cdr3_aa cdr3_nt
TRBJ1-5 10 . TRBV6-1 . CASSDQPQHF TGTGCCAGCTCGGATCAGCCCCAGCATTTT
TRBJ2-1 12 . TRBV18 . CASSPAGNEQFF TGTGCCAGCTCACCAGCAGGCAATGAGCAGTTCTTC
TRBJ2-7 13 . TRBV6-1 . CASGYRDTYEQYF TGTGCCAGCGGCTACCGGGACACCTACGAGCAGTACTTC
TRBJ1-2 14 . TRBV4-1 TRBD1 CASSQDDRAYGYTF TGCGCCAGCAGCCAGGATGACAGGGCCTATGGCTACACCTTC
TRBJ2-3 14 . TRBV30 . CAWSVRRGTDTQYF TGTGCCTGGAGTGTACGGCGGGGAACAGATACGCAGTATTTT
TRBJ2-3 13 . TRBV29-1 . CSVAQGIPDTQYF TGCAGCGTGGCCCAGGGGATTCCAGATACGCAGTATTTT
TRBJ2-2 15 . TRBV5-1 TRBD2 CASSLDGGASGELFF TGCGCCAGCAGCTTGGACGGGGGGGCCTCCGGGGAGCTGTTTTTT
TRBJ2-3 13 . TRBV30 . CAWSGTGTDTQYF TGTGCCTGGAGTGGTACGGGGACAGATACGCAGTATTTT
TRBJ2-5 15 . TRBV7-9 . CASSPAQLGEETQYF TGTGCCAGCAGCCCTGCCCAATTGGGCGAAGAGACCCAGTACTTC
TRBJ2-1 16 . TRBV2 TRBD2 CASSGLLAGANNEQFF TGTGCCAGCAGTGGATTATTAGCGGGGGCAAACAATGAGCAGTTCTTC
TRBJ2-3 14 . TRBV5-1 TRBD1 CASSRPDRGDTQYF TGCGCCAGCAGCCGCCCGGACAGGGGCGATACGCAGTATTTT
TRBJ2-5 15 . TRBV2 TRBD2 CASKGSGGDQETQYF TGTGCCAGCAAGGGAAGCGGGGGGGACCAAGAGACCCAGTACTTC
TRBJ2-1 15 . TRBV29-1 TRBD2 CSVDRPPGGFDEQFF TGCAGCGTTGACCGCCCCCCGGGAGGGTTCGATGAGCAGTTCTTC
TRBJ1-2 13 . TRBV5-6 . CASSQQGSDGYTF TGTGCCAGCAGCCAACAGGGATCGGATGGCTACACCTTC
TRBJ1-2 13 . TRBV2 . CASTRTVGYGYTF TGTGCCAGCACCAGGACAGTTGGCTATGGCTACACCTTC
TRBJ2-5 17 . TRBV9 TRBD2 CASSVVGGGANQETQYF TGTGCCAGCAGCGTAGTTGGCGGGGGAGCAAACCAAGAGACCCAGTACTTC
TRBJ2-5 12 . TRBV6-1 TRBD1 CASSGQGETQYF TGTGCCAGCAGTGGACAGGGAGAGACCCAGTACTTC
TRBJ1-5 15 few TRBV11-2 TRBD1 CASSRMQGDNQPQHF TGTGCCAGCAGCCGCATGCAGGGGGACAATCAGCCCCAGCATTTT
TRBJ2-7 15 . TRBV7-2 TRBD2 CASSLAGTTTGEQYF TGTGCCAGCAGCTTAGCGGGGACTACCACTGGGGAGCAGTACTTC
TRBJ2-3 14 . TRBV29-1 TRBD2 CSVLLAAGTDTQYF TGCAGCGTGCTACTAGCGGCTGGCACAGATACGCAGTATTTT
TRBJ2-1 15 . TRBV27 TRBD2 CASSKGASGVNEQFF TGTGCCAGCAGTAAAGGGGCTAGCGGGGTGAATGAGCAGTTCTTC
TRBJ1-6 16 . TRBV5-1 TRBD1 CASSFRGQSYNSPLHF TGCGCCAGCAGCTTTCGGGGACAGAGCTATAATTCACCCCTCCACTTT
TRBJ2-3 15 . TRBV19 . CASSNRGGGTDTQYF TGTGCCAGTAGTAATAGGGGTGGAGGCACAGATACGCAGTATTTT
TRBJ2-7 13 . TRBV29-1 TRBD2 CSVEPLAGVEQYF TGCAGCGTTGAGCCGCTAGCGGGGGTAGAGCAGTACTTC